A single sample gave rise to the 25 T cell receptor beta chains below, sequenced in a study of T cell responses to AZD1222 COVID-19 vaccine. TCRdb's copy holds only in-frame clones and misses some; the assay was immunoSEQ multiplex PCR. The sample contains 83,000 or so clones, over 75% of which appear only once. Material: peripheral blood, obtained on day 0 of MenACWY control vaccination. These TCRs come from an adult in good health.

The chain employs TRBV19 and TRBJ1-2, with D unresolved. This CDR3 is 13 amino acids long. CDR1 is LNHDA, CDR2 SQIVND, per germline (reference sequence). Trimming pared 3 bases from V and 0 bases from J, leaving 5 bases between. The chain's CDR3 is CASSIQANYGYTF. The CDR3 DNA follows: TGTGCCAGTAGTATCCAGGCTAACTATGGCTACACCTTC.

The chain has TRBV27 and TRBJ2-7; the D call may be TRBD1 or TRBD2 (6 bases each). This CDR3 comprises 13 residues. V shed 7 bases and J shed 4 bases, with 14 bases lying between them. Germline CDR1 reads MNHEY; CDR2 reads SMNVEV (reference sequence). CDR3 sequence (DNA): TGTGCCAGCACCCGAGAGGGGGGTTACGAGCAGTACTTC. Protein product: CASTREGGYEQYF.

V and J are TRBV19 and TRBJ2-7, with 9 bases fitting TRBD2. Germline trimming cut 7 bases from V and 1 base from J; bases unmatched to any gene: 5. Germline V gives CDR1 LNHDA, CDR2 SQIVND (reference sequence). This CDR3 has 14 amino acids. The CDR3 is CASNPSGTSYEQYF. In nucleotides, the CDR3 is TGTGCCAGTAACCCTAGCGGGACATCCTACGAGCAGTACTTC.

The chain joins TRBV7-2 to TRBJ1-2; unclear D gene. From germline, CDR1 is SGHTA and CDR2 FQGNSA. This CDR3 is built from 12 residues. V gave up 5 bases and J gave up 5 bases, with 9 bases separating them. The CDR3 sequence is CASSLDPYGYTF. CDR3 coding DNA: TGTGCCAGCAGCCTGGACCCTTATGGCTACACCTTC.

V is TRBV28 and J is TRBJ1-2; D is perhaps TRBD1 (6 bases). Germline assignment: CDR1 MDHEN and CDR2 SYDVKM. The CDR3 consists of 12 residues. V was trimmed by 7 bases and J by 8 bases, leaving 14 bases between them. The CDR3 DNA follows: TGTGCCAGCATCGGGGGGCTCGGAGGCTACACCTTC. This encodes CASIGGLGGYTF.

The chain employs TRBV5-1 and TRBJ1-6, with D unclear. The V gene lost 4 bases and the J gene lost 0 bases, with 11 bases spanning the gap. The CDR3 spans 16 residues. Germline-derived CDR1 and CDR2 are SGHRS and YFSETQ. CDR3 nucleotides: TGCGCCAGCAGCGAGGCCGTGAGCTCCTATAATTCACCCCTCCACTTT. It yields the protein CASSEAVSSYNSPLHF.

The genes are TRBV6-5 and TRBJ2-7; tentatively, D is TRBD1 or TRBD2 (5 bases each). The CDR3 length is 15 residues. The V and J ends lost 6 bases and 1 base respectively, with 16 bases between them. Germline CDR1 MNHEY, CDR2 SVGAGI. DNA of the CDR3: TGTGCCAGCAGGGCGCCGCAGAGGGGATCCTACGAGCAGTACTTC. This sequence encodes CASRAPQRGSYEQYF.

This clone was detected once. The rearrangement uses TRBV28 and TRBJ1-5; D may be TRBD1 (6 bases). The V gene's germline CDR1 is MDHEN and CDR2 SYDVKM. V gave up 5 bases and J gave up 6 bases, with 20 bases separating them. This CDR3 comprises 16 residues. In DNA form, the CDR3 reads TGTGCCAGCAGTCCACTCCGCTGGGGGGGCGGTCAGCCCCAGCATTTT. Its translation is CASSPLRWGGGQPQHF. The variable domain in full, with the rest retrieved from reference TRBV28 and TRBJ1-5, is DVKVTQSSRYLVKRTGEKVFLECVQDMDHENMFWYRQDPGLGLRLIYFSYDVKMKEKGDIPEGYSVSREKKERFSLILESASTNQTSMYLCASSPLRWGGGQPQHFGDGTRLSIL.

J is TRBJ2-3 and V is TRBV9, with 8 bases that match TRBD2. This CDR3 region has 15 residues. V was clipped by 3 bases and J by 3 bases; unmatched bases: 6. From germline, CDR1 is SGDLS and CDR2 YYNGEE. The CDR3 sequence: CASSGGSGSTDTQYF. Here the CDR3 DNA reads TGTGCCAGCAGCGGGGGGAGCGGGAGTACAGATACGCAGTATTTT.

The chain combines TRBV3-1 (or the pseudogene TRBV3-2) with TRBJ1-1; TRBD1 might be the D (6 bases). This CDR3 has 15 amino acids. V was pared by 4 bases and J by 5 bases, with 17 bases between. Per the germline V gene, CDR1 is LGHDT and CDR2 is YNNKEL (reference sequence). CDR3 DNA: TGTGCCAGCAGCCCCCGGGAACAGGGAGGGACTGAAGCTTTCTTT. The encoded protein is CASSPREQGGTEAFF.

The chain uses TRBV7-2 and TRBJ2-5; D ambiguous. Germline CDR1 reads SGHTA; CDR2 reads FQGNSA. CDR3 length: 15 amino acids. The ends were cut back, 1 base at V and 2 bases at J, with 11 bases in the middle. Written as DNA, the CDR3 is TGTGCCAGCAGCTTAGTAACAAGCGCACAAGAGACCCAGTACTTC. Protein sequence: CASSLVTSAQETQYF.

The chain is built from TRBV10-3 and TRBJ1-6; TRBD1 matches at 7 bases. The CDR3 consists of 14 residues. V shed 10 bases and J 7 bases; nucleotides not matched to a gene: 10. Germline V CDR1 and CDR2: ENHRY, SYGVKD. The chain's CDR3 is CATAQGRENSPLHF. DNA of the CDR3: TGTGCCACCGCACAGGGGAGGGAGAATTCACCCCTCCACTTT.

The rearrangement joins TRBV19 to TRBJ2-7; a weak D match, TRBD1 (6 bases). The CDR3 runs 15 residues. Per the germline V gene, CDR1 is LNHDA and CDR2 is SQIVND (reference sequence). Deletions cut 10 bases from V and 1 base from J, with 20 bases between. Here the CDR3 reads CATKPYSRGSYEQYF. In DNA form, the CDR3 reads TGTGCCACCAAACCTTACTCCAGGGGATCCTACGAGCAGTACTTC. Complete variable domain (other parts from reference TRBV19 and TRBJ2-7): DGGITQSPKYLFRKEGQNVTLSCEQNLNHDAMYWYRQDPGQGLRLIYYSQIVNDFQKGDIAEGYSVSREKKESFPLTVTSAQKNPTAFYLCATKPYSRGSYEQYFGPGTRLTVT.

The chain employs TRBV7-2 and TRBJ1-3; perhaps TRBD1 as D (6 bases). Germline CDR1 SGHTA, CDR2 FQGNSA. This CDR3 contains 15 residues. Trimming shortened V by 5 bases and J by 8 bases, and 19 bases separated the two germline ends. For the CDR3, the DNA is TGTGCCAGCAGCCATTCCGAGGGGGTAGGGGACACCATATATTTT. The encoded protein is CASSHSEGVGDTIYF.

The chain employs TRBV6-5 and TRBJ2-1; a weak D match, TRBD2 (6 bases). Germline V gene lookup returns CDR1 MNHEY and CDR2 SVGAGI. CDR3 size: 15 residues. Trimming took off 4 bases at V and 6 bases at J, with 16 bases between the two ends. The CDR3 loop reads CASSLTLGGGNEQFF. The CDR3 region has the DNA TGTGCCAGCAGTTTGACTCTGGGGGGAGGCAATGAGCAGTTCTTC.

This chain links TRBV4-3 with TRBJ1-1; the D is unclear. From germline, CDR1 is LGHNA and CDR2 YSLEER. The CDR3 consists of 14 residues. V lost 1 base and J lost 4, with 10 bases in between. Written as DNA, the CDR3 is TGCGCCAGCAGCCAAGGAACCGGGAGCACTGAAGCTTTCTTT. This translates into CASSQGTGSTEAFF.

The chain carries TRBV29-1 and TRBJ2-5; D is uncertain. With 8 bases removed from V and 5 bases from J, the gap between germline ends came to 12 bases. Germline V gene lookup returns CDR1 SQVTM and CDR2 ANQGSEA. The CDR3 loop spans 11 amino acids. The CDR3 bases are TGCAGCTCCGGCCAGCGTGAGACCCAGTACTTC. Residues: CSSGQRETQYF.

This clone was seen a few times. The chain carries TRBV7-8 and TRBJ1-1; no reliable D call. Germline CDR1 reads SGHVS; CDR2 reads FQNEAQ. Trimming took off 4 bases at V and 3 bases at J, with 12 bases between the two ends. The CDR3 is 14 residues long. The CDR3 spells CASSYSPRYTEAFF. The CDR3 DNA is TGTGCCAGCAGCTACTCCCCGCGTTACACTGAAGCTTTCTTT.

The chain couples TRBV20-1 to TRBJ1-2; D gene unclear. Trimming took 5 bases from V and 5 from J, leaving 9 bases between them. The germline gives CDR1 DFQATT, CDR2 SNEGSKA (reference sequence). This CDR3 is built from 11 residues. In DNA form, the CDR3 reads TGCAGTGCTTCCGCCCTATATGGCTACACCTTC. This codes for CSASALYGYTF.

CDR3 region: CASSLDGAYQPQHF. The CDR3 DNA is TGCGCCAGCAGCCTGGACGGAGCTTATCAGCCCCAGCATTTT. The rearrangement uses TRBV5-1 and TRBJ1-5, with no clear D. The ends were cut back, 4 bases at V and 5 bases at J, with 13 bases in the middle. CDR1 and CDR2 (germline): SGHRS, YFSETQ. There are 14 residues in the CDR3.

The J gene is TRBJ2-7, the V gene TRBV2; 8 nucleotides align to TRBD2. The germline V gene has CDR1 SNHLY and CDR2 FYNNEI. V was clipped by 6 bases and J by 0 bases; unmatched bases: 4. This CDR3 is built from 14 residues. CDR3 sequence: CASSETSVSYEQYF. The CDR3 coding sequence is TGTGCCAGCAGCGAGACTAGCGTCTCCTACGAGCAGTACTTC.

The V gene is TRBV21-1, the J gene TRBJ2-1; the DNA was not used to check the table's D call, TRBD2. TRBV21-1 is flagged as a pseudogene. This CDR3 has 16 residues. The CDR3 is CASSIFRLAVNNEQFF. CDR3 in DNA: TGTGCCAGCAGCATTTTCAGACTAGCGGTAAACAATGAGCAGTTCTTC.

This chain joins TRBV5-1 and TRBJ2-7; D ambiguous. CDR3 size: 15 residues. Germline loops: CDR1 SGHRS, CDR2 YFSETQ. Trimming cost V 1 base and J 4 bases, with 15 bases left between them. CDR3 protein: CASSLSIGRPYEQYF. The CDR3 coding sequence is TGCGCCAGCAGCTTGTCGATCGGCCGACCGTACGAGCAGTACTTC.

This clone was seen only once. The CDR3: CASSNWGGQVPLWTEAFF. The DNA of the CDR3 is TGTGCCAGCAGCAATTGGGGGGGACAGGTCCCGCTTTGGACTGAAGCTTTCTTT. The chain carries TRBV21-1 and TRBJ1-1; TRBD1, the D gene given by the table, was not confirmed from the DNA. TRBV21-1 is a documented pseudogene. The CDR3 sequence is 18 residues long.

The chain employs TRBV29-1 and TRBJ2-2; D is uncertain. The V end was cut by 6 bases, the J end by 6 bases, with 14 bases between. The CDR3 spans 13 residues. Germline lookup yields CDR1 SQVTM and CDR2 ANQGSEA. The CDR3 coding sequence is TGCAGCGTCCTCCCAGTCAGGCCCGGGGAGCTGTTTTTT. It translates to CSVLPVRPGELFF.